The rows below give T cell receptor beta chains drawn from one sample of a study of cytomegalovirus exposure and HLA in healthy donors. The method was immunoSEQ multiplex PCR; TCRdb's version includes in-frame clones alone and lacks a portion of them. The table includes over 50,000 clones, roughly 80% detected once. Source material: PBMCs. The receptors were sampled from a man in his forties in good health and CMV-seronegative. Each CDR3 is given with its conserved first and last residue. The order of the fields is V gene, J gene, clone size, D gene, CDR3 DNA, CDR3 protein. The D gene is left open where the match is weak. A row's size may be missing; if present it is once, few, many or a size class.

TRBV15	TRBJ2-5	-	-	TGTGCCACCAGCAGAGACCCTCCGGGACTGACGTACCAAGAGACCCAGTACTTC	CATSRDPPGLTYQETQYF
TRBV19	TRBJ2-2	-	-	TGTGCCAGTAGCCCCGACGGGAACGGGGAGCTGTTTTTT	CASSPDGNGELFF
TRBV13	TRBJ1-3	-	TRBD1	TGTGCCAGCAGCCCCGGGACAGGGGGGCTAGCTGGAAACACCATATATTTT	CASSPGTGGLAGNTIYF
TRBV9	TRBJ2-3	-	TRBD2	TGTGCCAGCAGCCCTCGGACTAGCGGGGATACGCAGTATTTT	CASSPRTSGDTQYF
TRBV7-8	TRBJ2-2	-	TRBD2	TGTGCCAGCAGCTCGAGGTGGGGACTAGGAAGCTCAGGGGAGCTGTTTTTT	CASSSRWGLGSSGELFF
TRBV7-9	TRBJ1-2	-	-	TGTGCCAGCAGCCAAGGACAGAACTATGGCTACACCTTC	CASSQGQNYGYTF
TRBV29-1	TRBJ1-1	-	-	TGCAGCGTTGAAGGGGAGGGGGTGAACACTGAAGCTTTCTTT	CSVEGEGVNTEAFF
TRBV11-3	TRBJ2-1	few	TRBD2	TGTGCCAGCAGCTCCGCCCCTCCTAGCGGGGGGGCCTATGAGCAGTTCTTC	CASSSAPPSGGAYEQFF
TRBV6-5	TRBJ1-2	few	-	TGTGCCAGCAGCACCCGAGACAGGATCTATGGCTACACCTTC	CASSTRDRIYGYTF
TRBV5-1	TRBJ2-1	-	-	TGCGCCAGCAGCGTACGACCTAGCCGTAGCTCCTACAATGAGCAGTTCTTC	CASSVRPSRSSYNEQFF
TRBV27	TRBJ2-5	-	TRBD1	TGTGCCTCCAAGCCCGGGACAGCAATTTGGGAGACCCAGTACTTC	CASKPGTAIWETQYF
TRBV7-2	TRBJ1-6	-	-	TGTGCCAGCAGCTTACAGGGAGGAAGTTCACCCCTCCACTTT	CASSLQGGSSPLHF
TRBV10-3	TRBJ1-2	-	TRBD1	TGTGCCATCAGTGATCCGGGACAGGGTAACTATGGCTACACCTTC	CAISDPGQGNYGYTF